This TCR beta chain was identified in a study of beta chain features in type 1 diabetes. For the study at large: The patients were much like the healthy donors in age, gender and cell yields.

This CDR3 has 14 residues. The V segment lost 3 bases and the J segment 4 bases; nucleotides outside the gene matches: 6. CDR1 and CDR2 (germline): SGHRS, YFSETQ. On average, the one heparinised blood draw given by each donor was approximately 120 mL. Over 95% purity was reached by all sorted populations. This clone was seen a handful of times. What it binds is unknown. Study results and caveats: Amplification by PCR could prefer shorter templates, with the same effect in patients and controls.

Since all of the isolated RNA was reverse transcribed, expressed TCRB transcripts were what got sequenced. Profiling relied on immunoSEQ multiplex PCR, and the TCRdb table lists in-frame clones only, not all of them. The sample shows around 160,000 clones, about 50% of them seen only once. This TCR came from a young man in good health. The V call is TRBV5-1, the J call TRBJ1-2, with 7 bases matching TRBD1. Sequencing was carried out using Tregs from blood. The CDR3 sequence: CASSSETGIYGYTF. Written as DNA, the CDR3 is TGCGCCAGCAGCTCGGAGACAGGGATCTATGGCTACACCTTC.